The TCR beta chain described here comes from a study of CD8+ T cells in alopecia areata. Looking at the study overall: The protocol delivered tofacitinib for 6 to 18 months, then withdrew it for 6 months. Findings and limits, study-wide: Normal scalp had lower clonality than lesional scalp, with alopecia totalis/universalis lesions showing this most strongly. Throughout tofacitinib, many expanded lesional clones continued to persist in scalp and blood.

As to this clone: Antigen specificity is unknown.

Treatment meaning: oral pan-JAK inhibitor, 5-10 mg twice daily. The V end lost 4 bases, the J end lost 1 base, and 16 bases lay between the germline ends. This CDR3 spans 16 amino acids. CDR1 and CDR2 (germline): LGHNA, YSLEER. Extracted RNA was reverse transcribed into cDNA, the sequencing template. Profiling relied on immunoSEQ multiplex PCR, and the TCRdb table lists in-frame clones only, not all of them. The table has some 200,000 clones, 55% to 70% seen once. This sequence was found in a human donor with alopecia areata. This sample comprised CD4+ T cells sorted from blood, obtained at week 4, from a patient treated with tofacitinib. This rearrangement joins TRBV4-3 to TRBJ2-5, with D unclear. The CDR3 region is CASSPGTRAPQETQYF. DNA for the CDR3: TGCGCCAGCAGCCCTGGAACACGGGCACCCCAAGAGACCCAGTACTTC.